This T cell receptor beta chain derives from a study of T cell responses to AZD1222 COVID-19 vaccine. Germline loops: CDR1 MGHRA, CDR2 YSYEKL. Deletions cut 5 bases from V and 1 base from J, with 14 bases between. The CDR3 extends over 15 amino acids. Findings and limits, study-wide: CD4 TCRs covered the whole spike, strongest at regions 160-218 and 743-854. A reported finding is that nearly half of spike-specific TCRs target unmutated variant regions.

The data were produced by immunoSEQ multiplex PCR, yet TCRdb's version contains in-frame clones alone and is incomplete. This table holds roughly 140,000 clones, around 89% found once. For this clone: Its cognate antigen is unknown.

This TCR came from an adult in good health. V and J are TRBV4-1 and TRBJ1-2, with D perhaps TRBD1 (5 bases). The source was peripheral blood, collected on day 0 of AZD1222 vaccination. The CDR3, as DNA: TGCGCCAGCAGCGGACGAGGGGCATATAACTATGGCTACACCTTC. Its translation is CASSGRGAYNYGYTF.